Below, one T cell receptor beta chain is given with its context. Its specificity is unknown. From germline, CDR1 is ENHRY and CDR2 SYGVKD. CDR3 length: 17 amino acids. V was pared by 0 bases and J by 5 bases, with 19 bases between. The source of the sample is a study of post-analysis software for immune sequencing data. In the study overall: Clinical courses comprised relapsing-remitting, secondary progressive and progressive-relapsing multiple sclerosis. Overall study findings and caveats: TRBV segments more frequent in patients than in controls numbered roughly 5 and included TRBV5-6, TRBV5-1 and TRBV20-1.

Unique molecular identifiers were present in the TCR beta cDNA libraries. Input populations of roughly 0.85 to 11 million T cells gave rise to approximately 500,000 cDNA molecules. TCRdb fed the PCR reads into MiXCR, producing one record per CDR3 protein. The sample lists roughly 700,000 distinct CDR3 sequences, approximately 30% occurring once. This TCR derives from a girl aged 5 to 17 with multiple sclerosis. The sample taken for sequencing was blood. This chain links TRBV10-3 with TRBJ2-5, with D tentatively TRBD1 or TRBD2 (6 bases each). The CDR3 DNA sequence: TGTGCCATCAGTGAGTCGAGGAACCGGGGGCCCATGGAGACCCAGTACTTC. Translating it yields CAISESRNRGPMETQYF.